A single sample gave rise to the 19 T cell receptor beta chains below, sequenced in a study of T-cell memory formation after mild COVID-19. TCRdb called the 5' RACE reads again in MiXCR, with one record for every CDR3 protein. The sample lists around 150,000 distinct CDR3 sequences, roughly 15% occurring once. Material for sequencing was PBMCs or a T cell subset sorted from them (not recorded which). The receptors come from an adult woman who had mild COVID-19 (a few samples of this study predate the infection). Cell type and time point are not known.

The chain joins TRBV19 to TRBJ1-5, with 7 bases lining up with TRBD1. Germline loops: CDR1 LNHDA, CDR2 SQIVND (reference sequence). The trim removed 4 bases at V and 5 bases at J, leaving 8 bases unmatched. CDR3 length: 15 amino acids. The CDR3: CASSTEQGPYQPQHF. CDR3 in DNA: TGTGCCAGTAGTACGGAACAGGGGCCCTATCAGCCCCAGCATTTT.

The J gene is TRBJ2-1, the V gene TRBV6-5; D may be TRBD2 (6 bases). Trimming pared 0 bases from V and 2 bases from J, leaving 17 bases between. There are 18 residues in the CDR3. CDR1 is MNHEY and CDR2 is SVGAGI in the germline V gene. The CDR3 sequence is CASSYSKHRDSPYNEQFF. For the CDR3, the DNA is TGTGCCAGCAGTTACTCGAAACACCGGGACTCTCCCTACAATGAGCAGTTCTTC.

This sequence joins TRBV21-1 and TRBJ2-5; TRBD2, as called in the table, went unchecked against the DNA. TRBV21-1 is noted as a pseudogene. The CDR3 is 15 residues long. The CDR3 DNA is TGTGCCAGCAGCAAAGCCCCGGGACTAAGTTGTCCCCAGTACTTC. Translated, it gives CASSKAPGLSCPQYF.

This chain joins TRBV9 and TRBJ1-1; perhaps TRBD1 as D (6 bases). This CDR3 is built from 16 residues. Germline V CDR1 and CDR2: SGDLS, YYNGEE. The V end lost 4 bases, the J end lost 7 bases, and 23 bases lay between the germline ends. The CDR3: CASSPSVQGVINEAFF. DNA of the CDR3: TGTGCCAGCAGCCCGAGCGTACAGGGTGTCATCAATGAAGCTTTCTTT. Full variable domain (remainder filled in from reference TRBV9 and TRBJ1-1): DSGVTQTPKHLITATGQRVTLRCSPRSGDLSVYWYQQSLDQGLQFLIQYYNGEERAKGNILERFSAQQFPDLHSELNLSSLELGDSALYFCASSPSVQGVINEAFFGQGTRLTVV.

This clonotype was detected many times. The chain is built from TRBV28 and TRBJ2-1; 14 bases are shared with TRBD2. V trimming: 6 bases; J trimming: 4 bases; junction bases outside the gene matches: 11. Germline values: CDR1 MDHEN, CDR2 SYDVKM. This CDR3 contains 18 residues. CDR3 coding DNA: TGTGCCAGCAGCCTCGGGACTAGCGGGAGAAAGTCATACAATGAGCAGTTCTTC. Encoded protein: CASSLGTSGRKSYNEQFF.

The chain uses TRBV5-1 and TRBJ2-3; TRBD1 is a possible D gene (6 bases). The CDR3 runs to 15 residues. V lost 4 bases to trimming and J lost 6 bases, with 18 bases between them. CDR1 SGHRS and CDR2 YFSETQ come from the germline V gene. The CDR3 sequence is CASSVTGSGWDTQYF. DNA for the CDR3: TGCGCCAGCAGCGTGACAGGCTCTGGGTGGGATACGCAGTATTTT.

Remarks on this clonotype: The junction departs from the called germline gene at one end, perhaps through a read error. This chain joins TRBV19 and TRBJ2-7; 9 bases match TRBD2. The CDR3 is made up of 15 amino acids. Germline lookup yields CDR1 LNHDA and CDR2 SQIVND (reference sequence). CDR3 region: CSSSMSGRSSYEQYF. Here the CDR3 DNA reads TGTTCCAGTAGTATGAGCGGGAGGTCCTCCTACGAGCAGTACTTC. Supplemented by reference TRBV19 and TRBJ2-7, the full variable domain reads DGGITQSPKYLFRKEGQNVTLSCEQNLNHDAMYWYRQDPGQGLRLIYYSQIVNDFQKGDIAEGYSVSREKKESFPLTVTSAQKNPTAFYLCSSSMSGRSSYEQYFGPGTRLTVT.

This clonotype was seen at least ten times. V and J are TRBV5-6 and TRBJ2-1; TRBD2 aligns across 10 bases. The trim removed 4 bases at V and 8 bases at J, leaving 3 bases unmatched. Per germline, CDR1 SGHDT and CDR2 YYEEEE. The CDR3 sequence is 13 residues long. The CDR3 bases are TGTGCCAGCAGCCGGACTAGCGGTGATGAGCAGTTCTTC. Its translation is CASSRTSGDEQFF. Full variable domain (missing parts from reference TRBV5-6 and TRBJ2-1): DAGVTQSPTHLIKTRGQQVTLRCSPKSGHDTVSWYQQALGQGPQFIFQYYEEEERQRGNFPDRFSGHQFPNYSSELNVNALLLGDSALYLCASSRTSGDEQFFGPGTRLTVL.

The V call is TRBV5-1, the J call TRBJ2-7; 12 bases line up with TRBD2. This CDR3 spans 15 amino acids. J lost 4 bases, V lost 4 bases, and 6 bases had no gene match. CDR1 SGHRS and CDR2 YFSETQ come from the germline V gene. The CDR3 bases are TGCGCCAGCAGCCTGACTAGCGGGAGTAGGTACGAGCAGTACTTC. Encoded protein: CASSLTSGSRYEQYF. Filled out from reference TRBV5-1 and TRBJ2-7, the complete variable domain reads KAGVTQTPRYLIKTRGQQVTLSCSPISGHRSVSWYQQTPGQGLQFLFEYFSETQRNKGNFPGRFSGRQFSNSRSEMNVSTLELGDSALYLCASSLTSGSRYEQYFGPGTRLTVT.

This clonotype was recorded at least ten times. This chain uses TRBV7-9 with TRBJ2-7, with D perhaps given as TRBD1 or TRBD2 (5 bases each). CDR3 size: 15 residues. Between the trimmed V and J ends, which lost 4 bases and 1 base, there was a span of 14 bases. Germline V gene sequence: CDR1 SEHNR, CDR2 FQNEAQ (reference sequence). This chain's CDR3 is CASSSLGDLSYEQYF. As DNA, the CDR3 is TGTGCCAGCAGCTCCCTGGGGGATTTATCCTACGAGCAGTACTTC.

This clonotype was picked up a small number of times. The rearrangement uses TRBV7-2 and TRBJ1-5; 7 nucleotides align to TRBD1. With 5 bases clipped from V and 7 bases from J, the junction kept 8 bases outside the gene matches. Germline CDR1 and CDR2: SGHTA and FQGNSA. This CDR3 is built from 14 residues. The CDR3 coding sequence is TGTGCCAGCAGCCCAAGGGACAGCTCCCAGCCCCAGCATTTT. It codes for CASSPRDSSQPQHF.

The chain has TRBV24-1 and TRBJ2-5, with 7 bases aligning to TRBD1. With 3 bases clipped from V and 5 bases from J, the junction kept 11 bases outside the gene matches. Germline-derived CDR1 and CDR2 are KGHDR and SFDVKD. The CDR3 runs 16 residues. CDR3 region: CATSDPIHRGGETQYF. The CDR3 coding sequence is TGTGCCACCAGTGATCCGATCCACAGGGGTGGCGAGACCCAGTACTTC.

This clonotype has more than one count but fewer than ten. The chain uses TRBV7-9 and TRBJ1-2; D is possibly TRBD1 (6 bases). The V gene lost 0 bases and the J gene lost 4 bases, with 9 bases spanning the gap. Germline loops: CDR1 SEHNR, CDR2 FQNEAQ (reference sequence). The length of the CDR3 is 14 residues. For the CDR3, the DNA is TGTGCCAGCAGCTTAGCCGACAGGACCTATGGCTACACCTTC. Amino acid sequence: CASSLADRTYGYTF.

This clonotype was seen only a few times. The rearrangement joins TRBV7-9 to TRBJ1-2; 9 bases line up with TRBD1. CDR1 is SEHNR and CDR2 is FQNEAQ in the germline V gene (reference sequence). This CDR3 is 16 amino acids long. Losses at the gene ends were 4 bases for V and 2 bases for J; bases not matched to a gene: 8. The CDR3 protein is CASSSTGTGKNYGYTF. In DNA form, the CDR3 reads TGTGCCAGCAGCTCGACCGGGACAGGGAAGAACTATGGCTACACCTTC.

This clonotype was counted a few times. The V call is TRBV19, the J call TRBJ1-3, with D tentatively TRBD1 (5 bases). This CDR3 comprises 15 residues. CDR1 LNHDA and CDR2 SQIVND come from the germline V gene (reference sequence). Trimming removed 7 bases at V and 0 bases at J, with 13 bases between. CDR3 DNA: TGTGCCAGTACAAGGGGCGTTACCTCTGGAAACACCATATATTTT. This codes for CASTRGVTSGNTIYF.

J is TRBJ2-1 and V is TRBV19; D is ambiguous. Germline V CDR1 and CDR2: LNHDA, SQIVND (reference sequence). Trimming pared 0 bases from V and 6 bases from J, leaving 15 bases between. The CDR3 sequence is 16 residues long. The CDR3 is CASSIDTRLTFNEQFF. Here the CDR3 DNA reads TGTGCCAGTAGTATAGATACCAGGTTGACGTTCAATGAGCAGTTCTTC.

The rearrangement joins TRBV7-9 to TRBJ1-1; D call uncertain. Trimming cost V 5 bases and J 5 bases, with 15 bases left between them. Germline assignment: CDR1 SEHNR and CDR2 FQNEAQ (reference sequence). The CDR3 is 14 residues long. This CDR3 is CASSPTSGVTEAFF. In nucleotides, the CDR3 is TGTGCCAGCAGCCCCACCTCTGGGGTTACTGAAGCTTTCTTT.

This clonotype has more than one count but fewer than ten. The gene calls are TRBV10-3 and TRBJ2-6, with TRBD1 matching 10 bases. V was clipped by 5 bases and J by 4 bases; unmatched bases: 8. The CDR3 runs to 17 residues. Germline loops: CDR1 ENHRY, CDR2 SYGVKD. In DNA form, the CDR3 reads TGTGCCATCAGTCTGGGGGACAGGGGCTTCGGGGCCAACGTCCTGACTTTC. It yields the protein CAISLGDRGFGANVLTF.

In its sample, this clonotype was seen a few times. This sequence joins TRBV18 and TRBJ1-1, with unresolved D. The V end lost 6 bases, the J end lost 1 base, and 9 bases lay between the germline ends. The germline CDR1 and CDR2 sequences are KGHSH and LQKENI. This CDR3 spans 13 amino acids. CDR3 nucleotide sequence: TGTGCCAGCTCTCCGTGGGGGAACACTGAAGCTTTCTTT. Its protein product is CASSPWGNTEAFF.